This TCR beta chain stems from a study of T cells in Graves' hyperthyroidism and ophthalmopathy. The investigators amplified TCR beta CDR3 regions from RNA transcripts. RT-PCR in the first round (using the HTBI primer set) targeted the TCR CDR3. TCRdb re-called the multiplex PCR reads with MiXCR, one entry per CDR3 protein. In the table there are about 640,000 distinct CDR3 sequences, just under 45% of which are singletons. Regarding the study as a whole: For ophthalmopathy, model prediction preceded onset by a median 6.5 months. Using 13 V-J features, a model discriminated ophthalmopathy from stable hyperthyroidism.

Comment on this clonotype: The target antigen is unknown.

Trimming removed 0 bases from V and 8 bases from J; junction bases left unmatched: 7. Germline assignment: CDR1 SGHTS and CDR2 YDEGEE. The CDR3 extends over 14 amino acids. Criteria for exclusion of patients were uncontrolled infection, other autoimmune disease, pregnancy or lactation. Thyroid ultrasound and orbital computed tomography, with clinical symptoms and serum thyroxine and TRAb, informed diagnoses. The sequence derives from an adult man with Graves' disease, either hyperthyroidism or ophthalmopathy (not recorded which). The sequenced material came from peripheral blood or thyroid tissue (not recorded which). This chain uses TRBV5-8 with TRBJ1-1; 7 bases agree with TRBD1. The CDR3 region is CASSLDTGVAEAFF. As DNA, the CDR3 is TGTGCCAGCAGCTTGGATACAGGGGTGGCCGAAGCTTTCTTT.